Following are 2 T cell receptor beta chains from one sample sequenced in a study of T cell responses to AZD1222 COVID-19 vaccine. Measured with immunoSEQ multiplex PCR; TCRdb has only the in-frame clones, and not every one. The table lists approximately 150,000 clones, 75% to 90% of them singletons. Material: peripheral blood, obtained on day 0 of AZD1222 vaccination. These receptors came from an adult in good health.

The rearrangement uses TRBV7-2 and TRBJ2-7; 9 bases map to TRBD2. The CDR3 is 15 residues long. CDR1 SGHTA and CDR2 FQGNSA come from the germline V gene. V was clipped by 5 bases and J by 1 base; unmatched bases: 6. The CDR3 DNA reads as TGTGCCAGCAGCCCCGGACTAGCGAGATCCTACGAGCAGTACTTC. Translation gives CASSPGLARSYEQYF.

The chain has TRBV5-8 and TRBJ1-3; maybe TRBD1 (6 bases). V lost 4 bases to trimming and J lost 1 base, with 18 bases between them. The CDR3 sequence is 17 residues long. Germline CDR1 reads SGHTS; CDR2 reads YDEGEE. The CDR3 DNA follows: TGTGCCAGCAGCGTCCGGGCGGGGGGCTTTTCTGGAAACACCATATATTTT. Translation gives CASSVRAGGFSGNTIYF. The complete variable domain, with remaining parts taken from reference TRBV5-8 and TRBJ1-3, reads EAGVTQSPTHLIKTRGQQATLRCSPISGHTSVYWYQQALGLGLQFLLWYDEGEERNRGNFPPRFSGRQFPNYSSELNVNALELEDSALYLCASSVRAGGFSGNTIYFGEGSWLTVV.